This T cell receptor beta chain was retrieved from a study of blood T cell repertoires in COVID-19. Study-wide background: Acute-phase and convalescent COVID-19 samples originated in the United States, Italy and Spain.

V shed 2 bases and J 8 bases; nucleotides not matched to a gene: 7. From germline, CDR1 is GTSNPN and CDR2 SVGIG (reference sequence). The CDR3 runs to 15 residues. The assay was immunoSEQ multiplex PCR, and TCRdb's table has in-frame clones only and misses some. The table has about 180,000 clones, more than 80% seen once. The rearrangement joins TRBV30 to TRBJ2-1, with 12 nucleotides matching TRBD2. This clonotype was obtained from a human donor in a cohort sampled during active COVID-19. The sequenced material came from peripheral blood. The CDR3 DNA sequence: TGTGCCTGGAGTAGGATGGCTAGCGGGGGGGATGAGCAGTTCTTC. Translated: CAWSRMASGGDEQFF.